The TCR beta chain described here comes from a study of T-cell memory formation after mild COVID-19. Notes on the study in general: CD4+ contracting clones were mainly CM and EM; CD8+ ones, EMRA.

TCRdb independently ran MiXCR on the 5' RACE reads; one entry per CDR3 protein. The sample has 240,000 or so distinct CDR3 sequences; approximately 9% are singletons. This clonotype was seen more than once but under ten times. What it binds is unknown. CDR3 length: 15 residues. V lost 5 bases to trimming and J lost 3 bases; unmatched junction nucleotides: 4. Sequenced material: PBMCs or a T cell subset sorted from them (not recorded which). This TCR was recovered from a man between 18 and 29 years old who had mild COVID-19 (a few samples of this study predate the infection). Cell type and time point are not known. J is TRBJ1-2 and V is TRBV12-3 or TRBV12-4; 12 bases align to TRBD1. The CDR3 region has the DNA TGTGCCAGCAGTACCGGGACAGGGGGCTACTATGGCTACACCTTC. It encodes CASSTGTGGYYGYTF.